The text below deals with one TCR beta chain. No cognate antigen has been identified for it. No base quality information exists; no much larger clone differs at one position. The CDR3 sequence holds 14 residues, the cysteine and phenylalanine included. The CDR3 DNA has 42 bases and is translated from base 1. From the germline V gene, CDR1 is MDHEN and CDR2 is SYDVKM. Here V drops 6 bases and J drops 7 bases, and the junction holds 11 bases not matched to any gene. These data originate in a study of shared clonotypes between healthy human individuals (dated by TCRdb to 2018 to 2020). For context, the study as a whole: Three men and a couple of women, aged 18 to 49 years, made up the cohort. For each donor, CD4 naive and CD4 memory were each run on three plates, CD8 naive on two plates, and CD8 memory on one plate. To estimate repertoire size and how much clonotype sharing occurs between individuals, the study deeply sequenced the blood TCR repertoires of 5 or 6 healthy adults. Libraries were prepared and TCR repertoires were sequenced by different laboratories using diverse techniques, in order to increase sequencing depth and limit assay-specific biases. Each donor's leukapheresis produced roughly between roughly 0.85 and 9 billion PBMCs. Points the paper makes about the study in general: Sharing across four donors was observed for about 5% of naive CD4, about 3.2% of naive CD8, 2% to 2.5% of memory CD4, and roughly 0.4% of memory CD8 clonotypes. Pairwise subsampling led to the expectation that sequencing depth would affect the degree of clonotype sharing among donors. Because the study included a small number of donors, the genetic and exposure-history diversity represented was limited. Compared with non-shared clonotypes, the clonotypes found in all four sorted-subset donors had higher generation probabilities. Only blood was sampled, and tissue TCR repertoires likely differ from those in blood. Larger estimated clonotype richness was generally found for naive subsets than for memory subsets. Rarefaction of sorted-subset datasets indicated incomplete sequencing despite the large sequencing depth.

Healthy HIV-negative adults with no recently reported acute infections or vaccinations were included as donors. Only Caucasian adults living in Nashville, Tennessee, USA were represented among the donors. CD4+ T cells were enriched through magnetic negative selection, after which naive cells were positively selected on CD45RA and the remaining negative fraction served as the memory subset. Blood was obtained by leukapheresis, after which PBMCs were separated by Ficoll-Histopaque density gradient centrifugation and cryopreserved in liquid nitrogen vapor phase. Purity and quantity of every magnetically sorted T cell population were checked by analytical flow cytometry. Genomic DNA was isolated from each sorted fraction and quantified by UV absorbance on a Nanodrop 2000c. Using the deep immunoSEQ assay, TCR CDR3 regions were amplified from genomic DNA by multiplex PCR. For each cell subset, the extracted genomic DNA was distributed evenly across all wells of several immunoSEQ 96-well plates, and each plate served as one replicate. For sorted subsets, each replicate PCR was loaded with about 200 ng genomic DNA, equivalent to about 30,000 T cell genomes. Purified libraries were quantified with a Qubit 3.0 fluorometer, sized on a Bioanalyzer 2100, and re-quantified with the KAPA Library Quantification kit. Every immunoSEQ 96-well plate was sequenced on a separate single-read 150-cycle Illumina NextSeq 550 flow cell. Per the authors' processing: The immunoSEQ output contained only junctional sequences without quality scores, so filtering could not match that applied to full-length reads. To assign V/J genes and CDR3, sequences were annotated using PyIR, a Python wrapper for IgBLAST v1.9, with IMGT germline references. Any read was removed if the V/J assignment was weak (E-value above 1e-6), the CDR3 was missing, or the read contained stop codons, out-of-frame junctions, or ambiguous translated residues. V3J clonotypes were defined as sequences sharing an identical inferred V gene, J gene, and CDR3 amino acid sequence. Percentage overlap between repertoires was calculated by dividing the number of shared unique clonotypes by the size of the smaller repertoire. Richness of each repertoire was evaluated using RTK rarefaction, the Chao1 estimator, and Recon v2.1 estimates of unobserved clonotypes. Generation probabilities were computed with OLGA for all TCRbeta clonotypes obtained by the gDNA method from a few donors. TCRdb mirrors the immuneACCESS table, restricted to in-frame sequences. Some clones are absent from its copies; in checked studies, under half trace to an unresolved V gene, and the reason for the others is unknown. The V and J calls and clone size come from that table; D and trimming were worked out from the DNA. The sample records around 940,000 clones, about 80% of which are singletons. The top ten constitute roughly 1.5% of the sample.

This chain joins TRBV28 to TRBJ2-7; 8 junctional bases match TRBD1. This TCR was sampled from a man aged 18 to 30 in good health. The sequenced material came from memory CD4+ T cells sorted from blood. Sample cell subset or site, as interpreted from the label and publication: CD45RA-negative fraction. The CDR3 protein sequence reads: CASRAPGQGHEQYF. The sequenced DNA: TGTGCCAGCAGGGCCCCAGGACAGGGCCATGAGCAGTACTTC.